This T cell receptor (beta chain) was recorded in a study of OX40 agonist ivuxolimab in advanced cancers. Some clones are missing from TCRdb's copy, which holds only in-frame ones; the method was immunoSEQ multiplex PCR. The data hold about 100,000 clones, with around 93% observed a single time. The source of this sequence is an adult with an advanced solid tumor such as melanoma, head and neck, liver or kidney cancer. Sequencing was performed on CD4+ or CD8+ T cells sorted from blood, taken in a trial of the OX40 agonist ivuxolimab.

The CDR3 DNA reads TGTGCCAGCAGTTTATCCCCCCGGGGCCTTCCCTACAATGAGCAGTTCTTC. Residues: CASSLSPRGLPYNEQFF. The chain is built from TRBV27 and TRBJ2-1; TRBD1 or TRBD2 may be the D gene (5 bases each). The V gene's germline CDR1 is MNHEY and CDR2 SMNVEV (reference sequence). The CDR3 has 17 amino acids. V lost 0 bases to trimming and J lost 2 bases, with 14 bases between them.